This record covers a single T cell receptor beta chain. From germline, CDR1 is SGHAT and CDR2 FQNNGV. J was trimmed by 10 bases and V by 5 bases; bases with no gene match: 7. The CDR3 extends over 13 amino acids. The source of the sample is a study of shared clonotypes between healthy human individuals. Assay used: immunoSEQ multiplex PCR; TCRdb lists only in-frame clones, some missing. The sample has 730,000 or so clones; around 72% are singletons. The receptor's source is a woman aged 25 to 39 in good health. Sequences were obtained from memory CD4+ T cells sorted from blood. The subset was: CD45RA-negative fraction. The chain employs TRBV11-2 and TRBJ1-4; TRBD1 matches at 7 bases. The CDR3 region is CASSGQQGIKLFF. In DNA form, the CDR3 reads TGTGCCAGCAGCGGGCAACAGGGGATAAAACTGTTTTTT. The entire variable domain, with the rest obtained from reference TRBV11-2 and TRBJ1-4, is as follows: EAGVAQSPRYKIIEKRQSVAFWCNPISGHATLYWYQQILGQGPKLLIQFQNNGVVDDSQLPKDRFSAERLKGVDSTLKIQPAKLEDSAVYLCASSGQQGIKLFFGSGTQLSVL.